The source of this TCR beta chain is a study of blood T cell repertoires in COVID-19. Study processing details: Reference gene primers were amplified, and this amplification served to estimate nucleated cell counts. Libraries were prepared by immunoSEQ multiplex PCR; TCRdb keeps only in-frame clonotypes and omits some of them. The DNA gave D and trimming, while V, J and clone size come from that table. The profile shows a few hundred thousand clones, 90% of them singletons. CDR3 length equals 16 residues. CDR1 SGHTA and CDR2 FQGNSA come from the germline V gene. V dropped 5 bases and J dropped 5; count of bases not matched to a gene: 7.

The receptor's source is a woman in her 30s with COVID-19, enrolled during active disease. The sample was peripheral blood. The chain links TRBV7-2 to TRBJ2-5; TRBD2 matches 14 bases. CDR3 in DNA: TGTGCCAGCAGCCTGGGACTAGCGGGAGATGGTGAGACCCAGTACTTC. It is translated as CASSLGLAGDGETQYF.